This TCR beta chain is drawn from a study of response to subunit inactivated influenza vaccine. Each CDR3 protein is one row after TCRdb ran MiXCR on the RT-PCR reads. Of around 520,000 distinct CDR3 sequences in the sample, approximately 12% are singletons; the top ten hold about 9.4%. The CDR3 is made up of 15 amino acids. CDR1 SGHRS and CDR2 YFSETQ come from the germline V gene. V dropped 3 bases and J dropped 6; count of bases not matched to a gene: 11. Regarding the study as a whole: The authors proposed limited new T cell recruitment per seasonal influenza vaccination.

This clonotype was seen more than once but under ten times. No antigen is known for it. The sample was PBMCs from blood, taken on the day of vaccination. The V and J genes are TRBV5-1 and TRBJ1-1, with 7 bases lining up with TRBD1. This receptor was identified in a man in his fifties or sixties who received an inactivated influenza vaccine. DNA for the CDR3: TGCGCCAGCAGCTGGGGGGGTGACAGGGACCCTGAAGCTTTCTTT. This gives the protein CASSWGGDRDPEAFF.